This passage covers 24 T cell receptor beta chains from one sample sequenced in a study of shared clonotypes between healthy human individuals. The table came from immunoSEQ multiplex PCR; TCRdb's copy has only in-frame clones and leaves some out. The profile shows about 820,000 clones, more than 85% of them singletons. CD45RO-negative CD8 cells positively selected for CCR7 made up the naive population, which excluded terminally differentiated effector memory CD45RA+ cells. Input material: naive CD8+ T cells sorted from blood. The receptors stem from a man aged 25-45 years in good health.

This clone was seen just once. V usage is TRBV4-1 and J usage is TRBJ2-7; 9 nucleotides align to TRBD1. Per the germline V gene, CDR1 is MGHRA and CDR2 is YSYEKL. The length of the CDR3 is 15 residues. The J segment lost 4 bases and the V segment lost 2 bases, leaving 6 bases of the junction unmatched. The CDR3 nucleotides are TGCGCCAGCAGCCAATGGGGGACAGGGAGTTACGAGCAGTACTTC. Its protein product is CASSQWGTGSYEQYF.

V gene TRBV5-4 combines with J gene TRBJ2-5; a weak D match, TRBD2 (8 bases). V lost 2 bases to trimming and J lost 9 bases, with 14 bases between them. This CDR3 has 13 amino acids. Germline-derived CDR1 and CDR2 are SGHNT and YYREEE (reference sequence). CDR3 in amino acids: CASSFGTAGAQYF. The CDR3 DNA reads as TGTGCCAGCAGCTTCGGGACAGCGGGGGCCCAGTACTTC.

The chain's CDR3 is CASSQRGLSGEQYF. CDR3 nucleotides: TGTGCCAGCAGCCAGAGGGGGCTATCAGGCGAGCAGTACTTC. The chain carries TRBV7-6 and TRBJ2-7; TRBD1 aligns across 7 bases. The ends lost 5 bases at V and 6 bases at J; junction bases unmatched: 10. CDR3 size: 14 residues. Germline assignment: CDR1 SGHVS and CDR2 FNYEAQ.

In the case of this clone: This same CDR3 is encoded by further DNA sequences in the sample. The rearrangement joins TRBV9 to TRBJ2-1, with D maybe TRBD1 (6 bases). Trimming removed 3 bases at V and 7 bases at J, with 8 bases between. Per the germline V gene, CDR1 is SGDLS and CDR2 is YYNGEE. The CDR3 runs to 12 residues. The CDR3 DNA sequence: TGTGCCAGCAGCGCGGACAGTAATGAGCAGTTCTTC. This sequence encodes CASSADSNEQFF.

The V gene is TRBV10-1, the J gene TRBJ1-1; D uncertain. The CDR3 runs to 13 residues. V was trimmed by 6 bases and J by 0 bases, leaving 8 bases between them. Germline lookup yields CDR1 WNHNN and CDR2 SYGVQD (reference sequence). CDR3 in amino acids: CASRDGMNTEAFF. The DNA for the CDR3 is TGCGCCAGCAGAGACGGCATGAACACTGAAGCTTTCTTT.

The chain links TRBV27 to TRBJ2-7; perhaps D is TRBD1 or TRBD2 (5 bases each). Between the trimmed V and J ends, which lost 6 bases and 2 bases, there was a span of 14 bases. Germline V CDR1 and CDR2: MNHEY, SMNVEV (reference sequence). CDR3 length equals 14 residues. The CDR3 coding sequence is TGTGCCAGCAGGGAGGACATAGCTCCCTACGAGCAGTACTTC. It yields the protein CASREDIAPYEQYF.

This clone has only one observation. The rearrangement links TRBV14 to TRBJ2-1; D is possibly TRBD2 (5 bases). This CDR3 region has 16 residues. Trimming left V 0 bases short and J 8 bases short, with 17 bases between. From germline, CDR1 is SGHDN and CDR2 FVKESK. The CDR3 bases are TGTGCCAGCAGCCAAGAACTAGGTAGTACTAATCATGAGCAGTTCTTC. It translates to CASSQELGSTNHEQFF. Based on the CDR3 plus reference TRBV14 and TRBJ2-1, the full variable domain is EAGVTQFPSHSVIEKGQTVTLRCDPISGHDNLYWYRRVMGKEIKFLLHFVKESKQDESGMPNNRFLAERTGGTYSTLKVQPAELEDSGVYFCASSQELGSTNHEQFFGPGTRLTVL.

As regards this clone: Other DNA sequences in the same sample also yield this CDR3. The chain has TRBV7-3 and TRBJ2-3; 12 bases are a match to TRBD2. Germline values: CDR1 SGHTA, CDR2 FQGTGA. The CDR3 length is 15 residues. The junction had 2 bases not matched to a gene; V was cut back by 4 bases and J by 3 bases. In DNA form, the CDR3 reads TGTGCCAGCAGCTCAGGGACTAGCGGGACAGATACGCAGTATTTT. Its translation: CASSSGTSGTDTQYF.

The chain couples TRBV7-2 to TRBJ2-7; the match to TRBD2 covers 7 bases. The V gene end was trimmed by 1 base and the J gene end by 1 base; junction bases not matched to a gene: 16. The CDR3 is made up of 19 amino acids. Germline CDR1 and CDR2: SGHTA and FQGNSA. Written as DNA, the CDR3 is TGTGCCAGCAGCTTAGTAAGGGAGGGGACGAGGGGTTTTTCCTACGAGCAGTACTTC. It is translated as CASSLVREGTRGFSYEQYF. The full variable domain, completed using reference TRBV7-2 and TRBJ2-7, is GAGVSQSPSNKVTEKGKDVELRCDPISGHTALYWYRQSLGQGLEFLIYFQGNSAPDKSGLPSDRFSAERTGGSVSTLTIQRTQQEDSAVYLCASSLVREGTRGFSYEQYFGPGTRLTVT.

The chain employs TRBV10-3 and TRBJ2-7, with 10 positions matching TRBD2. V shed 3 bases, J shed 3 bases, and the junction held 5 bases outside the gene matches. Germline CDR1 ENHRY, CDR2 SYGVKD. The CDR3 spans 15 residues. The chain's CDR3 is CAISERSGGDYEQYF. The CDR3 DNA follows: TGTGCCATCAGTGAAAGGAGCGGGGGGGACTACGAGCAGTACTTC.

The chain carries TRBV19 and TRBJ2-1, with 9 bases matching TRBD1. From germline, CDR1 is LNHDA and CDR2 SQIVND (reference sequence). There are 15 residues in the CDR3. J gave up 2 bases and V 7 bases, and 6 bases lay outside the gene matches. The CDR3 DNA is TGTGCCAGTACCCCGGACAGGGGCGCCTACAATGAGCAGTTCTTC. This gives the protein CASTPDRGAYNEQFF.

Concerning this clone itself: Other DNA variants within this sample encode the same CDR3. The chain is built from TRBV5-1 and TRBJ2-1; TRBD2 aligns across 12 bases. V gave up 3 bases and J gave up 4 bases; unmatched junction bases: 2. There are 15 residues in the CDR3. CDR1 is SGHRS and CDR2 is YFSETQ in the germline V gene. CDR3 in DNA: TGCGCCAGCAGCTGGACTAGCGGGATTTACAATGAGCAGTTCTTC. The encoded protein is CASSWTSGIYNEQFF.

The genes are TRBV5-4 and TRBJ1-2, with 7 nucleotides matching TRBD1. V gave up 4 bases and J gave up 3 bases; unmatched junction bases: 6. CDR3 length: 14 residues. CDR1 is SGHNT, CDR2 YYREEE, per germline (reference sequence). For the CDR3, the DNA is TGTGCCAGCAGCCTATCGGGACAGTACTATGGCTACACCTTC. Residues: CASSLSGQYYGYTF.

The chain employs TRBV29-1 and TRBJ2-5; D uncertain. The CDR3 totals 12 residues. Germline V gives CDR1 SQVTM, CDR2 ANQGSEA. Trimming left V 4 bases short and J 5 bases short, with 11 bases between. The CDR3 sequence: CSVVGLMETQYF. The CDR3, as DNA: TGCAGCGTTGTCGGTTTAATGGAGACCCAGTACTTC. Filled out from reference TRBV29-1 and TRBJ2-5, the complete variable domain reads SAVISQKPSRDICQRGTSLTIQCQVDSQVTMMFWYRQQPGQSLTLIATANQGSEATYESGFVIDKFPISRPNLTFSTLTVSNMSPEDSSIYLCSVVGLMETQYFGPGTRLLVL.

The CDR3 DNA follows: TGTGCCAGCTCCAAGGGCGGGGAGGGCCGGCTGGATACGCAGTATTTT. It specifies CASSKGGEGRLDTQYF. The chain employs TRBV6-4 and TRBJ2-3; 7 nucleotides match TRBD2. Germline CDR1 reads MRHNA; CDR2 reads SNTAGT. The CDR3 runs to 16 residues. J gave up 6 bases and V 8 bases, and 17 bases lay outside the gene matches.

Many counts were recorded for this clone. The rearrangement uses TRBV10-1 and TRBJ1-5; no clear D gene. The CDR3 totals 14 residues. Germline V CDR1 and CDR2: WNHNN, SYGVQD (reference sequence). Between the trimmed V and J ends, which lost 4 bases and 6 bases, there was a span of 13 bases. CDR3 sequence: CASSGKGTIQPQHF. The DNA for the CDR3 is TGCGCCAGCAGTGGGAAAGGTACGATTCAGCCCCAGCATTTT.

The chain has TRBV9 and TRBJ2-7; D remains ambiguous. Germline values: CDR1 SGDLS, CDR2 YYNGEE. The CDR3 covers 14 residues. V shed 4 bases and J shed 2 bases, with 13 bases lying between them. The CDR3 protein is CASSPGPGPYEQYF. CDR3 nucleotides: TGTGCCAGCAGCCCCGGACCCGGCCCCTACGAGCAGTACTTC.

The V call is TRBV4-1, the J call TRBJ2-7; TRBD1 aligns across 7 bases. The CDR3 totals 15 residues. V was clipped by 0 bases and J by 2 bases; unmatched bases: 4. Looked up from germline, CDR1 is MGHRA and CDR2 is YSYEKL. The CDR3 reads CASSQETGEPYEQYF. The CDR3 DNA follows: TGCGCCAGCAGCCAAGAAACAGGGGAACCCTACGAGCAGTACTTC.

The V and J genes are TRBV27 and TRBJ2-3; D assignment may be TRBD1 or TRBD2 (5 bases each). The length of the CDR3 is 15 residues. The ends were cut back, 3 bases at V and 4 bases at J, with 14 bases in the middle. Germline assignment: CDR1 MNHEY and CDR2 SMNVEV (reference sequence). The CDR3 region has the DNA TGTGCCAGCAGTTTCCGAGGGGCCCCCCCAGATACGCAGTATTTT. It is translated as CASSFRGAPPDTQYF.

The chain uses TRBV25-1 and TRBJ1-1, with D unresolved. CDR1 is MGHDK and CDR2 is SYGVNS in the germline V gene. With 3 bases removed from V and 1 base from J, the gap between germline ends came to 12 bases. The CDR3 length is 15 residues. CDR3 in amino acids: CASSDSSIPNTEAFF. In DNA, the CDR3 is TGTGCCAGCAGTGACTCGTCGATCCCGAACACTGAAGCTTTCTTT.

Details on this clone: In the same sample, other DNA sequences code for this CDR3. The gene calls are TRBV27 and TRBJ2-7; 10 bases are shared with TRBD1. This CDR3 comprises 15 residues. V lost 5 bases to trimming and J lost 1 base; unmatched junction nucleotides: 5. Germline CDR1 MNHEY, CDR2 SMNVEV (reference sequence). The CDR3 DNA reads TGTGCCAGCAGTCCAAGGACAGGGGGTTCCTACGAGCAGTACTTC. It encodes CASSPRTGGSYEQYF.

V and J are TRBV7-9 and TRBJ1-4; perhaps TRBD1 as D (6 bases). Trimming shortened V by 2 bases and J by 5 bases, and 18 bases separated the two germline ends. CDR1 is SEHNR, CDR2 FQNEAQ, per germline (reference sequence). The CDR3 is 17 amino acids. The CDR3 loop is CASSLYGPGGGNEKLFF. CDR3 nucleotides: TGTGCCAGCAGCTTATATGGTCCGGGGGGCGGCAATGAAAAACTGTTTTTT.

This sequence joins TRBV10-1 and TRBJ2-7, with D perhaps TRBD1 or TRBD2 (5 bases each). Looked up from germline, CDR1 is WNHNN and CDR2 is SYGVQD (reference sequence). This CDR3 is built from 12 residues. V lost 8 bases and J 7 bases, leaving 15 bases between the germline ends. CDR3 loop: CASGTALGEQYF. The CDR3 DNA reads TGCGCCAGCGGGACGGCCCTTGGGGAGCAGTACTTC.

J is TRBJ2-1 and V is TRBV5-1, with 8 bases matching TRBD2. This CDR3 has 14 residues. Trimming took 0 bases from V and 8 from J; bases not matched to a gene: 4. Germline CDR1 is SGHRS and CDR2 is YFSETQ. CDR3 nucleotides: TGCGCCAGCAGCTTGGAGCCAGCGGGGGATGAGCAGTTCTTC. Protein product: CASSLEPAGDEQFF.